Below, 27 T cell receptor beta chains from the same sample are listed, as sequenced in a study of blood T cell repertoires in COVID-19. Sequencing was performed with immunoSEQ multiplex PCR; in TCRdb, only in-frame clones are kept and a portion is missing. The table shows around 98,000 clones, with approximately 84% occurring only once. Sequencing used peripheral blood. The receptors were gathered from a woman aged 60-70 years with acute or convalescent COVID-19.

The chain combines TRBV12-3 or TRBV12-4 with TRBJ1-1, with unresolved D. V lost 6 bases and J 2 bases, leaving 10 bases between the germline ends. This CDR3 has 13 residues. The CDR3 is CASSAAGNTEAFF. The CDR3 coding sequence is TGTGCCAGCAGCGCAGCAGGAAACACTGAAGCTTTCTTT.

The V and J genes are TRBV5-4 and TRBJ2-5; weak D call: TRBD2 (7 bases). This CDR3 has 16 residues. V lost 6 bases and J lost 2, with 20 bases in between. Germline V CDR1 and CDR2: SGHNT, YYREEE (reference sequence). DNA of the CDR3: TGTGCCAGCAATCAAGGGGGGGATATAGCGCAAGAGACCCAGTACTTC. Amino acid sequence: CASNQGGDIAQETQYF.

This clone was seen a handful of times. This chain uses TRBV5-1 with TRBJ2-7; TRBD2 is a possible D gene (5 bases). Between the trimmed V and J ends, which lost 4 bases and 0 bases, there was a span of 17 bases. The CDR3 is made up of 16 amino acids. Germline CDR1 and CDR2: SGHRS and YFSETQ. CDR3 nucleotides: TGCGCCAGCAGCCAAGGATGGACTGCTCTCTCCTACGAGCAGTACTTC. Translation: CASSQGWTALSYEQYF.

The chain employs TRBV4-1 and TRBJ1-3, with D possibly TRBD1 on 5 matching bases. The germline gives CDR1 MGHRA, CDR2 YSYEKL. The CDR3 is 16 amino acids. Trimming left V 3 bases short and J 2 bases short, with 14 bases between. CDR3: CASSQAPGGAGNTIYF. The CDR3 region has the DNA TGCGCCAGCAGCCAGGCCCCGGGGGGGGCTGGAAACACCATATATTTT.

This clone has more than one count but fewer than ten. This chain joins TRBV6-1 and TRBJ1-1, with 9 nucleotides matching TRBD1. Germline V CDR1 and CDR2: MNHNS, SASEGT. The CDR3 is 16 residues long. J gave up 0 bases and V 3 bases, and 5 bases lay outside the gene matches. CDR3 region: CASSERQGGLNTEAFF. The CDR3 bases are TGTGCCAGCAGTGAGAGACAGGGGGGCCTGAACACTGAAGCTTTCTTT.

This chain connects TRBV10-3 to TRBJ1-2; unclear D gene. CDR1 and CDR2 from the germline V gene are ENHRY and SYGVKD. Trimming removed 3 bases from V and 8 bases from J, with 7 bases in between. The CDR3 has 11 amino acids. The CDR3 loop is CAISDNWGYTF. The CDR3 region has the DNA TGTGCCATCAGTGACAACTGGGGCTACACCTTC.

This chain joins TRBV7-2 and TRBJ1-3, with a possible D match to TRBD1 (5 bases). CDR1 and CDR2 (germline): SGHTA, FQGNSA. The CDR3 length is 15 residues. Trimming removed 2 bases at V and 1 base at J, with 9 bases between. CDR3 amino acids: CASSLQGLSGNTIYF. The DNA of the CDR3 is TGTGCCAGCAGCTTACAGGGACTGTCTGGAAACACCATATATTTT.

A single count supports this clone. This rearrangement joins TRBV6-5 to TRBJ1-5; D might be TRBD1 (5 bases). CDR1 and CDR2 (germline): MNHEY, SVGAGI. V was pared by 7 bases and J by 2 bases, with 12 bases between. The CDR3 loop spans 14 amino acids. CDR3 sequence: CASTSRGGNQPQHF. The CDR3 DNA reads TGTGCCAGCACCTCCCGGGGGGGCAATCAGCCCCAGCATTTT.

The chain has TRBV9 and TRBJ1-3, with TRBD1 matching over 7 bases. The trim removed 7 bases at V and 2 bases at J, leaving 9 bases unmatched. CDR3 length: 15 amino acids. The germline gives CDR1 SGDLS, CDR2 YYNGEE. CDR3 protein: CASARDSNPGNTIYF. CDR3 bases: TGTGCCAGCGCGAGGGACAGTAACCCTGGAAACACCATATATTTT.

The V gene is TRBV7-2, the J gene TRBJ2-5, with TRBD2 matching 7 bases. V shed 0 bases and J 4 bases; nucleotides not matched to a gene: 2. Germline CDR1 is SGHTA and CDR2 is FQGNSA. There are 14 residues in the CDR3. The CDR3 coding sequence is TGTGCCAGCAGCTTAGCGGGAGGGCGAGAGACCCAGTACTTC. This translates into CASSLAGGRETQYF. Complete variable domain (other parts from reference TRBV7-2 and TRBJ2-5): GAGVSQSPSNKVTEKGKDVELRCDPISGHTALYWYRQSLGQGLEFLIYFQGNSAPDKSGLPSDRFSAERTGGSVSTLTIQRTQQEDSAVYLCASSLAGGRETQYFGPGTRLLVL.

The chain uses TRBV11-3 and TRBJ1-1; tentatively, D is TRBD1 (5 bases). V was trimmed by 2 bases and J by 0 bases, leaving 7 bases between them. CDR3 size: 14 residues. Germline V gene lookup returns CDR1 SGHNT and CDR2 YENEEA. The CDR3 region has the DNA TGTGCCAGCAGCTTACGACAGTTGAACACTGAAGCTTTCTTT. It specifies CASSLRQLNTEAFF. The entire variable domain, with the rest obtained from reference TRBV11-3 and TRBJ1-1, is as follows: EAGVVQSPRYKIIEKKQPVAFWCNPISGHNTLYWYLQNLGQGPELLIRYENEEAVDDSQLPKDRFSAERLKGVDSTLKIQPAELGDSAVYLCASSLRQLNTEAFFGQGTRLTVV.

The chain is built from TRBV7-2 and TRBJ2-2; no firm D call. CDR3 length: 14 amino acids. The germline V gene has CDR1 SGHTA and CDR2 FQGNSA. V lost 3 bases, J lost 7 bases, and 12 bases lay in between. The CDR3 protein is CASSLAQVNGELFF. The CDR3 coding sequence is TGTGCCAGCAGCTTGGCCCAGGTGAACGGGGAGCTGTTTTTT.

The J gene is TRBJ1-2, the V gene TRBV5-1, with D hard to call. Germline values: CDR1 SGHRS, CDR2 YFSETQ. Trimming pared 0 bases from V and 2 bases from J, leaving 8 bases between. The CDR3 loop spans 14 amino acids. The CDR3 is CASSLGDINYGYTF. The CDR3 DNA is TGCGCCAGCAGCTTGGGAGACATCAACTATGGCTACACCTTC.

The chain combines TRBV7-6 with TRBJ2-5, with D possibly being TRBD2 (7 bases). Germline CDR1 reads SGHVS; CDR2 reads FNYEAQ. This CDR3 is 16 amino acids long. The V gene lost 0 bases and the J gene lost 5 bases, with 16 bases spanning the gap. The CDR3 loop reads CASSLAPGGISETQYF. The CDR3 nucleotides are TGTGCCAGCAGCTTAGCGCCGGGGGGCATCAGTGAGACCCAGTACTTC.

The rearrangement links TRBV2 to TRBJ1-1, with D hard to call. Germline CDR1 and CDR2: SNHLY and FYNNEI. The CDR3 is 16 residues long. Trimming took 0 bases from V and 4 from J, leaving 15 bases between them. The CDR3 here is CASSEALLPPSTEAFF. CDR3 DNA: TGTGCCAGCAGTGAAGCGCTACTTCCGCCGAGCACTGAAGCTTTCTTT.

Here the CDR3 DNA reads TGTGCAAGTCGCCCCCGGACAGGGGAGATGGTCGAGCAGTACTTC. Its protein product is CASRPRTGEMVEQYF. The rearrangement links TRBV12-2 to TRBJ2-7; the D call of TRBD1 is as the table states it, not checked on the DNA. TRBV12-2 is tagged as a pseudogene. CDR3 length: 15 amino acids.

The rearrangement uses TRBV19 and TRBJ2-3, with 10 bases fitting TRBD2. Germline V lookup: CDR1 LNHDA, CDR2 SQIVND (reference sequence). CDR3 length: 15 residues. V shed 7 bases, J shed 5 bases, and the junction held 9 bases outside the gene matches. In DNA form, the CDR3 reads TGTGCCAGTACCGAAGAGCGGGGGGGTGGAGATACGCAGTATTTT. Translating it yields CASTEERGGGDTQYF.

This chain connects TRBV7-2 to TRBJ1-1; perhaps TRBD1 as D (6 bases). CDR3 length: 13 residues. CDR1 SGHTA and CDR2 FQGNSA come from the germline V gene. Trimming cost V 1 base and J 9 bases, with 12 bases left between them. The DNA of the CDR3 is TGTGCCAGCAGCTTAGAGGACAGACAACAAGCTTTCTTT. Protein product: CASSLEDRQQAFF. Filled out from reference TRBV7-2 and TRBJ1-1, the complete variable domain reads GAGVSQSPSNKVTEKGKDVELRCDPISGHTALYWYRQSLGQGLEFLIYFQGNSAPDKSGLPSDRFSAERTGGSVSTLTIQRTQQEDSAVYLCASSLEDRQQAFFGQGTRLTVV.

The V gene is TRBV7-2, the J gene TRBJ2-7; possibly TRBD1 for D (5 bases). This CDR3 comprises 16 residues. V was cut by 2 bases and J by 9 bases, with 23 bases left in between. Per the germline V gene, CDR1 is SGHTA and CDR2 is FQGNSA. The CDR3 coding sequence is TGTGCCAGCAGCTTAATCGCGACAGACCTCTACGAGAGGCAGTACTTC. Translating gives CASSLIATDLYERQYF.

Turning to this clone: The sample carries other DNA sequences with the same CDR3. The V and J genes are TRBV4-2 and TRBJ2-7, with 7 bases aligning to TRBD1. The trim removed 1 base at V and 3 bases at J, leaving 3 bases unmatched. Germline-derived CDR1 and CDR2 are LGHNA and YNFKEQ. The CDR3 length is 14 residues. The CDR3 region is CASSQGQGDYEQYF. The CDR3 DNA follows: TGTGCCAGCAGCCAAGGGCAGGGGGACTACGAGCAGTACTTC.

The genes are TRBV6-5 and TRBJ1-1; D not certain. In germline, CDR1 is MNHEY, CDR2 SVGAGI. Trimming left V 6 bases short and J 5 bases short, with 13 bases between. The CDR3 has 13 amino acids. CDR3 sequence (DNA): TGTGCCAGCAGGCCACTGGGGAGGACTGAAGCTTTCTTT. It yields the protein CASRPLGRTEAFF.

This clone was found a few times. This specimen includes other DNA sequences encoding the same CDR3. This chain uses TRBV3-1 (or the pseudogene TRBV3-2) with TRBJ1-2, with 9 bases identical to TRBD1. Germline V gives CDR1 LGHDT, CDR2 YNNKEL (reference sequence). CDR3 length: 15 amino acids. J lost 4 bases, V lost 1 base, and 4 bases had no gene match. In DNA form, the CDR3 reads TGTGCCAGCAGCCAAGCGGACAGGGGCGGCTATGGCTACACCTTC. Residues: CASSQADRGGYGYTF.

The V gene is TRBV2, the J gene TRBJ1-3; D is undetermined. Germline V gives CDR1 SNHLY, CDR2 FYNNEI. The V and J ends lost 6 bases and 2 bases respectively, with 5 bases between them. The CDR3 totals 12 residues. The CDR3 region has the DNA TGTGCCAGCAGACAAACTGGAAACACCATATATTTT. Amino acid sequence: CASRQTGNTIYF.

V and J are TRBV12-5 and TRBJ1-1; D uncertain. CDR3 size: 14 residues. Germline CDR1 reads LGHNT; CDR2 reads FRNRAP. Deletions cut 0 bases from V and 0 bases from J, with 5 bases between. CDR3: CASGLVTVNTEAFF. The CDR3 DNA reads as TGTGCTAGTGGTTTGGTAACGGTGAACACTGAAGCTTTCTTT.

The genes are TRBV7-2 and TRBJ2-5, with TRBD2 matching 8 bases. The germline CDR1 and CDR2 sequences are SGHTA and FQGNSA. This CDR3 contains 15 residues. V lost 5 bases and J lost 4; bases outside the gene matches: 9. CDR3 residues: CASSRGLVTRETQYF. The CDR3 region has the DNA TGTGCCAGCAGCCGGGGACTAGTTACCCGAGAGACCCAGTACTTC.

The genes are TRBV5-5 and TRBJ1-4; D is perhaps TRBD1 (5 bases). The CDR3 covers 15 residues. Trimming shortened V by 3 bases and J by 3 bases, and 12 bases separated the two germline ends. Germline-derived CDR1 and CDR2 are SGHKS and YYEKEE (reference sequence). The CDR3 sequence is CASSSFGGANEKLFF. In DNA form, the CDR3 reads TGTGCCAGCAGCTCGTTTGGGGGGGCTAATGAAAAACTGTTTTTT.

The chain uses TRBV27 and TRBJ1-2; no reliable D call. This CDR3 is built from 13 residues. V was trimmed by 2 bases and J by 7 bases, leaving 11 bases between them. Germline CDR1 reads MNHEY; CDR2 reads SMNVEV (reference sequence). The CDR3 DNA is TGTGCCAGCAGTTTAAGCAGGATAACTGGCTACACCTTC. Translated, it gives CASSLSRITGYTF.